The following is a T cell receptor beta chain sequence with its context. This clonotype was seen at least ten times. Its target antigen remains unknown. Per-nucleotide qualities are absent, and no much larger clonotype sits a single base away. The library was built for alpha chains, so this beta chain is an off-target read and its size means little. Libraries were prepared through 5' RACE. Sequencing used a NextSeq 500. In the TCR library protocol, a unique molecular identifier was attached to each TCR cDNA molecule so that PCR and sequencing errors could be corrected. Regarding the original processing steps: Decombinator tools were used for TCR identification, UMI-based error correction and CDR3 extraction. TCRs above a frequency of 2 per 1,000, corresponding to the top 1% of the tumor frequency distribution, were defined as expanded. Expanded tumor TCRs statistically deemed absent (corrected P<0.05) from at least one tumor region were classed as regional, and all other expanded tumor TCRs were classed as ubiquitous. Renyi diversity was calculated using the R vegan package after each repertoire was subsampled 100 times to 5,000 TCRs. CDR3 similarity networks were built from amino acid triplet string-kernel similarity, connecting CDR3s with pairwise similarity above 0.82. TCRdb ran its own pipeline on the public reads, namely fastp trimming at Q25 and MiXCR clone calling, and kept in-frame beta chains. Entries are consolidated by CDR3 protein sequence, retaining the most common genes and DNA. The V and J calls were not made by the authors but by TCRdb's processing. In all, the sample holds some 16,000 distinct CDR3 sequences, and 6% to 7.5% of those were seen once. Of the sample, around 20% is held by the ten largest clones.

This sample was taken from a study of spatial heterogeneity in lung cancer (dated by TCRdb to the late 2010s). Concerning the study at large: More beta-chain than alpha-chain transcripts were consistently detected, likely reflecting higher beta-chain transcript abundance. In the raw uncorrected reads, each unique combination of TCR and UMI appeared more than ten times on average. Nonsynonymous mutation counts, determined by whole-exome sequencing of tumor tissue, were related to TCR repertoire features. A strong correlation was found between TCR transcript counts in tumor regions and a T cell transcriptional module score from matched bulk RNA-seq. In non-small cell lung cancer, the study quantitatively compared TCR alpha and beta repertoires across several tumor regions, matched nontumor lung, and blood. At surgery, over 200 tumor regions, 64 matched nontumor lung samples and 56 PBMC samples were TCR-sequenced for both alpha and beta chains. Results the study describes overall, beyond this receptor: Counts of ubiquitous and regional expanded TCRs were found to correlate with counts of ubiquitous and regional nonsynonymous mutations, respectively. Additional single-cell paired TCR alpha and beta sequencing was considered necessary to confirm, at a functional level, the hypothesis that regional TCRs recognize regional mutations. TCR-seq was estimated to cover only approximately 6.4% of tumor T cells for alpha chains and 12% to 15% for beta chains. The number of expanded intratumoral alpha and beta TCRs correlated with the tumor nonsynonymous mutation count.

Trimming accounts for 8 bases at V and 2 bases at J, while the number of junction bases matched to no gene is 8. The germline V gene provides CDR1 ENHRY and CDR2 SYGVKD. The CDR3 numbers 16 residues from cysteine through phenylalanine. This entry keeps only the CDR3 DNA: 48 bases, framed from base 1. This specimen's time point label, interpreted: sample taken at primary tumor resection. Donors were under 95 patients with early-stage, untreated non-small cell lung cancer from the lung TRACERx cohort. TCR sequencing used whole RNA extracted from tumor and nontumor lung tissue, or from cryopreserved PBMC samples, without cell sorting. Patients were selected for TCR sequencing only if sufficient RNA was available from at least two tumor regions. Before being selected, tumor and adjacent nontumor lung specimens were reviewed by a lung pathologist.

The sample here was lung tumor tissue, taken at surgery. The origin of this receptor is a female donor with early-stage non-small cell lung cancer. The chain joins TRBV10-3 to TRBJ2-3; TRBD1 fits 12 bases in the junction. The CDR3: CAIADRDRGHTDTQYF. The nucleotide sequence is given as TGTGCCATCGCTGACCGGGACAGGGGGCACACAGATACGCAGTATTTT.